The clone carrying this T cell receptor beta chain is a singleton in its sample. This CDR3 is 13 amino acids long. V was pared by 7 bases and J by 1 base, with 10 bases between. This entry belongs to a study of T cell responses to AZD1222 COVID-19 vaccine. TCRdb's table, derived via immunoSEQ multiplex PCR, lists solely in-frame clones and lacks some. The sample lists 200,000 to 250,000 clones; just over 90% were seen once. The rearrangement links TRBV12-3 or TRBV12-4 to TRBJ1-1; D is possibly TRBD1 (5 bases). The sequence came from an adult in good health. The starting material was peripheral blood, obtained on day 0 of MenACWY control vaccination. CDR3 sequence (DNA): TGTGCCAGCAATATACAGGCGAACACTGAAGCTTTCTTT. Its translation: CASNIQANTEAFF.